This TCR beta chain stems from a study of blood T cell repertoires in COVID-19. On the study more broadly: The United States, Italy and Spain were the sources of the acute and convalescent COVID-19 samples.

Using immunoSEQ multiplex PCR, the repertoire was profiled, and TCRdb retains in-frame clones only, with some absent. The top ten clones hold 25% to 30% of a sample with tens of thousands of clones, 86% of them seen once. In germline, CDR1 is MNHEY, CDR2 SVGAGI. CDR3 length: 13 amino acids. Deletions cut 5 bases from V and 7 bases from J, with 14 bases between. Sequences were obtained from peripheral blood. This sequence originates from a man over 45 with active or convalescent COVID-19. V is TRBV6-5 and J is TRBJ1-1; tentative D call: TRBD1 (6 bases). This CDR3 is CASSPQGGVEAFF. The CDR3 DNA reads as TGTGCCAGCAGTCCACAGGGAGGGGTTGAAGCTTTCTTT.